This T cell receptor (beta chain) is from a study of beta chain features in type 1 diabetes. Since all of the isolated RNA was reverse transcribed, expressed TCRB transcripts were what got sequenced. Data came from immunoSEQ multiplex PCR; TCRdb stores just in-frame clones and leaves some out. The data contain 150,000 to 200,000 clones, more than 60% of them singletons. Points on this clone: The antigen remains unidentified.

Notes on the study in general: Shortening that was moderate but significant affected the TCRB CDR3s of Type 1 diabetes patients in all four CD4+ subsets. The study notes PCR might favor shorter templates equally in patients and controls. Healthy donors had naive, central memory and Treg TCRB repertoires that appeared less similar than those seen among patients.

The sample taken for sequencing was naive CD4+ T cells from blood. The TCR originated in a man aged 25-45 years with type 1 diabetes.

The CDR3 nucleotides are TGTGCCTGGAGTGTAGCCAGTTCGACTGGAAACACCATATATTTT. This translates into CAWSVASSTGNTIYF. This rearrangement joins TRBV30 to TRBJ1-3, with D hard to call. Germline CDR1 and CDR2: GTSNPN and SVGIG (reference sequence). The CDR3 has 15 amino acids. The V end was cut by 0 bases, the J end by 2 bases, with 11 bases between.